This paragraph covers one T cell receptor beta chain sequence. This sample stems from a study of shared clonotypes between healthy human individuals. In the naive CD8 group, cells lacked CD45RO and were positively selected for CCR7, so terminally differentiated effector memory CD45RA+ cells were left out. Sequencing was performed with immunoSEQ multiplex PCR; in TCRdb, only in-frame clones are kept and a portion is missing. The sample shows about 680,000 clones, 92% of them seen only once. V lost 3 bases to trimming and J lost 3 bases, with 8 bases between them. Germline-derived CDR1 and CDR2 are SGHAT and FQNNGV. The CDR3 is made up of 14 amino acids.

The clonotype comes from a man aged 25-45 years in good health. Material for sequencing was naive CD8+ T cells sorted from blood. This chain joins TRBV11-2 and TRBJ2-2; D remains ambiguous. For the CDR3, the DNA is TGTGCCAGCAGCTTGAGGCTAGACACCGGGGAGCTGTTTTTT. The encoded protein is CASSLRLDTGELFF.